This TCR beta chain was sequenced for a study of OX40 agonist ivuxolimab in advanced cancers. The CDR3 runs 15 residues. Trimming removed 2 bases from V and 2 bases from J; junction bases left unmatched: 3. The germline V gene has CDR1 MNHNS and CDR2 SASEGT. This clone was observed a single time. TCRdb's table, derived via immunoSEQ multiplex PCR, lists solely in-frame clones and lacks some. The table includes approximately 70,000 clones, about 92% detected once. The chain links TRBV6-1 to TRBJ2-7; 10 bases align to TRBD1. The receptor was isolated from an adult with an advanced solid tumor such as melanoma, head and neck, liver or kidney cancer. The material was CD4+ or CD8+ T cells sorted from blood, obtained in a trial of the OX40 agonist ivuxolimab. In nucleotides, the CDR3 is TGTGCCAGCAGTGAAAGGACAGGGGGTCCCTACGAGCAGTACTTC. It specifies CASSERTGGPYEQYF.